The clone carrying this T cell receptor (beta chain) was found many times. Trimming left V 7 bases short and J 0 bases short, with 10 bases between. The CDR3 spans 12 residues. The germline V gene has CDR1 SQVTM and CDR2 ANQGSEA. Unique molecular identifiers were incorporated into the prepared TCRbeta library. TCRdb reprocessed the PCR reads with MiXCR, giving one entry per CDR3 protein. The sample records hundreds of thousands of distinct CDR3 sequences, roughly 14% being singletons. The data originate from a study of T-cell reconstitution after alpha-beta-depleted transplantation in children. The TCR comes from a girl aged 2 to 10 with congenital amegakaryocytic thrombocytopenia, due to receive a stem cell transplant. The rearrangement links TRBV29-1 to TRBJ2-7; D possibly corresponds to TRBD1 (5 bases). The sequenced sample was PBMCs, obtained before TCRalphabeta/CD19-depleted stem cell transplant. CDR3 nucleotide sequence: TGCAGCGCACAGGAGAACTCCTACGAGCAGTACTTC. It yields the protein CSAQENSYEQYF.